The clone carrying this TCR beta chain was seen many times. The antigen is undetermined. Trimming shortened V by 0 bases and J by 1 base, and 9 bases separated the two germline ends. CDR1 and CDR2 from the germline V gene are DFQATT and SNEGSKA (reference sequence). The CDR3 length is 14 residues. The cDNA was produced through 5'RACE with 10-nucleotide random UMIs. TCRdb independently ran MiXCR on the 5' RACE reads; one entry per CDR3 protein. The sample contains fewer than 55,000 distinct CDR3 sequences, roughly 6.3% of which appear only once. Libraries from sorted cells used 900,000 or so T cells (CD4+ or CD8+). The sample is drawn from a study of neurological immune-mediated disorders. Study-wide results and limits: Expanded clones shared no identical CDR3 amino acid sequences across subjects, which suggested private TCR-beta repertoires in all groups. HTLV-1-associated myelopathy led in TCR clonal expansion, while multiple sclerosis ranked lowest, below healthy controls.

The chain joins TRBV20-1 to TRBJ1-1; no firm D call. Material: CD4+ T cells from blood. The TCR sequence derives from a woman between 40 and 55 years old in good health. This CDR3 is CSARDRRGNTEAFF. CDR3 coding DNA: TGCAGTGCTAGAGATCGGCGGGGGAACACTGAAGCTTTCTTT.